The rows below give T cell receptor beta chains drawn from one sample of a study of blood T cell repertoires in COVID-19. The assay was immunoSEQ multiplex PCR, and TCRdb's table has in-frame clones only and misses some. The table lists tens of thousands of clones, roughly 90% of them singletons, with 9.5% to 15% in the top ten. Specimen: peripheral blood. These receptors were collected from a woman older than 75 with active or convalescent COVID-19. Both conserved end residues are part of each CDR3. D genes are given only for firm matches. Not all rows give a size; the values are once, few, many and, for expanded clones, a class.

J,size,V,D,DNA,CDR3
TRBJ2-1,-,TRBV7-2,-,TGTGCCAGCAGCCCCCAAGGAGGGAACTATGAGCAGTTCTTC,CASSPQGGNYEQFF
TRBJ2-5,-,TRBV24-1,-,TGTGCCACCAGTGACCTGGACAGCGGACAAGAGACCCAGTACTTC,CATSDLDSGQETQYF
TRBJ1-2,-,TRBV9,TRBD1,TGTGCCAGCAGCGTAGTGACAGGGGAATCGGGTGGCTACACCTTC,CASSVVTGESGGYTF
TRBJ1-6,-,TRBV4-2,TRBD1,TGTGCCAGCAGCCAAGAACAGGGGTCCAATTCACCCCTCCACTTT,CASSQEQGSNSPLHF
TRBJ1-2,-,TRBV6-6,TRBD1,TGTGCCAGCAGTTACTCGGGGGACAGGGGCAAAGTTGGCTACACCTTC,CASSYSGDRGKVGYTF
TRBJ1-3,-,TRBV2,TRBD1,TGTGCCAGCAGTGTAAACAGGGGAGGACTGACTGGAAACACCATATATTTT,CASSVNRGGLTGNTIYF
TRBJ2-2,-,TRBV10-3,-,TGTGCCATCAGTGGAGCGGGCCTCTCCCCCGGGACCGGGGAGCTGTTTTTT,CAISGAGLSPGTGELFF
TRBJ1-2,-,TRBV30,-,TGTGCCTGGAGTCCCGGACAGCCGAATGGCTACACCTTC,CAWSPGQPNGYTF
TRBJ1-1,-,TRBV5-1,-,TGCGCCAGCAGCTTGGGAGCAGGCACTGAAGCTTTCTTT,CASSLGAGTEAFF
TRBJ1-2,-,TRBV7-8,-,TGTGCCAGCATGATGGACACCGTCAGTCTTGGCTACACCTTC,CASMMDTVSLGYTF
TRBJ1-1,-,TRBV7-9,TRBD1,TGTGCCAGCAGCGTGTACAGGGGATTGAACACTGAAGCTTTCTTT,CASSVYRGLNTEAFF
TRBJ1-5,-,TRBV4-1,-,TGCGCCAGCAGCCAAGATGGACGGGGGGGGGATCAGCCCCAGCATTTT,CASSQDGRGGDQPQHF
TRBJ2-2,-,TRBV5-8,-,TGTGCCAGCATCAATCCAAACACCGGGGAGCTGTTTTTT,CASINPNTGELFF
TRBJ1-1,-,TRBV28,-,TGTGCCAGCCGCTCGACAGTGAACACTGAAGCTTTCTTT,CASRSTVNTEAFF
TRBJ2-3,-,TRBV28,TRBD2,TGTGCCAGCAGTTTCGAGACTAGCGGGTATACGCAGTATTTT,CASSFETSGYTQYF
TRBJ2-5,few,TRBV29-1,TRBD1,TGCAGCGAATCACCCGGGACAGGTCAAGAGACCCAGTACTTC,CSESPGTGQETQYF
TRBJ2-7,few,TRBV5-1,TRBD2,TGCGCCAGCAGCTTGTTACCACAAGCGGGAGGGAGCTCCTACGAGCAGTACTTC,CASSLLPQAGGSSYEQYF
TRBJ2-7,few,TRBV28,TRBD1,TGTGCCAGCAGTTTATCATCGACAGGGGGGACCTACGAGCAGTACTTC,CASSLSSTGGTYEQYF
TRBJ2-1,once,TRBV10-3,TRBD1,TGTGCCATCAGTGGGGTAACAGGGGGCCAGAACAATGAGCAGTTCTTC,CAISGVTGGQNNEQFF
TRBJ1-2,-,TRBV6-6,-,TGTGCCAGCAGTTACCCCTCGGAGGATGGCTACACCTTC,CASSYPSEDGYTF
TRBJ2-5,-,TRBV5-4,-,TGTGCCAGCAGCTTGGACGCGACTAGTCGGGGGGAGACCCAGTACTTC,CASSLDATSRGETQYF
TRBJ1-2,-,TRBV10-3,TRBD1,TGTGCCATCAGTGAGGCAACAGGGGGCGATGGCTACACCTTC,CAISEATGGDGYTF